The sequence of this T cell receptor beta chain was determined in a study of T cells in tumors after PD-1 blockade. The CDR3 runs 14 residues. Germline assignment: CDR1 SGHTA and CDR2 FQGNSA. Trimming shortened V by 7 bases and J by 7 bases, and 20 bases separated the two germline ends. Produced via immunoSEQ multiplex PCR; TCRdb's table is partial and in-frame only. The sample includes about 12,000 clones, roughly two thirds seen only once; the top ten take roughly 15%. The chain carries TRBV7-2 and TRBJ2-7; possible D gene TRBD2, 6 bases. The clonotype originates from a human donor with basal cell carcinoma. The source was tumor tissue, collected before anti-PD-1 treatment. The CDR3 loop is CASTSGRERGEQYF. CDR3 nucleotides: TGTGCCAGCACCTCCGGGAGAGAACGTGGGGAGCAGTACTTC.